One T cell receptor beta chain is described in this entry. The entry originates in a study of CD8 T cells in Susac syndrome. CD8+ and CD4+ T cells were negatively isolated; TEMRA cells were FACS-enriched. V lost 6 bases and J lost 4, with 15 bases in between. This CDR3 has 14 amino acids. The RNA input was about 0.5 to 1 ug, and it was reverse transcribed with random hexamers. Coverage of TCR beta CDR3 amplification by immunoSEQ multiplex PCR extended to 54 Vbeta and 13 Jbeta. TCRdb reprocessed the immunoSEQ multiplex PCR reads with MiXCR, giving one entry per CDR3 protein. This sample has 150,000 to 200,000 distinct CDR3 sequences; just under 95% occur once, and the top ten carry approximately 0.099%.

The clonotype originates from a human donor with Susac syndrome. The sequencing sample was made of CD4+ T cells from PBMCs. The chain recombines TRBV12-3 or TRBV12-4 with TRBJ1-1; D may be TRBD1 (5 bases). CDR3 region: CASRRRQLPTEAFF. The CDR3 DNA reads TGTGCCAGCAGGAGACGACAGCTGCCCACTGAAGCTTTCTTT.